The 11 T cell receptor beta chains in this list originate from one sample, sequenced in a study of blood T cell repertoires in COVID-19. Only in-frame clones appear in the TCRdb table, and some are missing; sequencing was by immunoSEQ multiplex PCR. The data hold 140,000 to 150,000 clones, with 70% to 90% observed a single time. Material for sequencing was peripheral blood. All receptors come from a woman aged 60-75 years with COVID-19, enrolled during active disease.

CDR3 sequence reads: CASRPSQYRGRISGYTF. CDR3 in DNA: TGTGCCAGCCGACCCTCCCAGTATCGGGGGAGGATTAGTGGCTACACCTTC. The gene calls are TRBV27 and TRBJ1-2, with a weak D call TRBD1 (5 bases). CDR3 length: 17 residues. V was clipped by 8 bases and J by 7 bases, with 29 bases between them. Germline V gives CDR1 MNHEY, CDR2 SMNVEV (reference sequence).

The chain links TRBV6-2 or TRBV6-3 to TRBJ2-7; TRBD2 matches at 7 bases. V was pared by 5 bases and J by 0 bases, with 7 bases of the junction left unmatched. The CDR3 has 15 residues. CDR1 and CDR2 from the germline V gene are MNHEY and SVGEGT. CDR3 DNA sequence: TGTGCCAGCAGTCCCGTAGCGGGTTCCTCCTACGAGCAGTACTTC. This sequence encodes CASSPVAGSSYEQYF.

The V gene is TRBV5-1, the J gene TRBJ1-5; TRBD1 aligns across 9 bases. Trimming at V came to 4 bases and at J to 3 bases, leaving 8 bases not matched to a gene. CDR1 is SGHRS and CDR2 is YFSETQ in the germline V gene. The CDR3 length is 16 residues. The chain's CDR3 is CASSVPGQGHNQPQHF. CDR3 bases: TGCGCCAGCAGCGTGCCGGGACAGGGACACAATCAGCCCCAGCATTTT.

The V and J genes are TRBV9 and TRBJ2-1, with a possible D match to TRBD1 (5 bases). The CDR3 contains 16 residues. Trimming took 2 bases from V and 0 from J, leaving 12 bases between them. CDR1 is SGDLS and CDR2 is YYNGEE in the germline V gene. As DNA, the CDR3 is TGTGCCAGCAGCGTGGGGCACCTTAGCTCCTACAATGAGCAGTTCTTC. Translated: CASSVGHLSSYNEQFF. Based on the CDR3 plus reference TRBV9 and TRBJ2-1, the full variable domain is DSGVTQTPKHLITATGQRVTLRCSPRSGDLSVYWYQQSLDQGLQFLIQYYNGEERAKGNILERFSAQQFPDLHSELNLSSLELGDSALYFCASSVGHLSSYNEQFFGPGTRLTVL.

The J gene is TRBJ1-1, the V gene TRBV7-2; 7 bases match TRBD1. The CDR3 runs to 13 residues. In germline, CDR1 is SGHTA, CDR2 FQGNSA. V trimming: 3 bases; J trimming: 7 bases; junction bases outside the gene matches: 5. The CDR3 protein is CASSFGTDFEAFF. The CDR3 bases are TGTGCCAGCAGCTTTGGGACAGATTTTGAAGCTTTCTTT.

CDR3 sequence (DNA): TGTGCCAGCAGCTTAAAGACAGGGTCCGGAAACACCATATATTTT. Amino acid sequence: CASSLKTGSGNTIYF. The gene calls are TRBV5-4 and TRBJ1-3; 7 bases are a match to TRBD1. Trimming took 2 bases from V and 4 from J; bases not matched to a gene: 6. Germline V gene sequence: CDR1 SGHNT, CDR2 YYREEE (reference sequence). The CDR3 sequence is 15 residues long.

The chain is built from TRBV19 and TRBJ1-1; 7 bases line up with TRBD1. The ends lost 2 bases at V and 8 bases at J; junction bases unmatched: 8. CDR1 is LNHDA and CDR2 is SQIVND in the germline V gene (reference sequence). This CDR3 contains 14 residues. In nucleotides, the CDR3 is TGTGCCAGTAGTATATTTCCGACAGGGCCCGAAGCTTTCTTT. Its translation: CASSIFPTGPEAFF.

The chain employs TRBV5-1 and TRBJ1-2, with 12 bases fitting TRBD1. CDR3 length: 17 residues. The V and J ends lost 0 bases and 3 bases, in that order; junction bases with no gene match: 6. The germline V gene has CDR1 SGHRS and CDR2 YFSETQ. DNA for the CDR3: TGCGCCAGCAGCTTGGCCTACGGGACAGGGGGCGACTATGGCTACACCTTC. This sequence encodes CASSLAYGTGGDYGYTF.

The chain combines TRBV18 with TRBJ1-1; D unresolved. CDR1 and CDR2 (germline): KGHSH, LQKENI. Trimming stripped 2 bases from V and 1 base from J, with 14 bases between. The CDR3 runs to 16 residues. This CDR3 is CASSPYIGRGNTEAFF. CDR3 nucleotide sequence: TGTGCCAGCTCACCATACATTGGACGGGGGAACACTGAAGCTTTCTTT. The complete variable domain, with remaining parts taken from reference TRBV18 and TRBJ1-1, reads NAGVMQNPRHLVRRRGQEARLRCSPMKGHSHVYWYRQLPEEGLKFMVYLQKENIIDESGMPKERFSAEFPKEGPSILRIQQVVRGDSAAYFCASSPYIGRGNTEAFFGQGTRLTVV.

The V call is TRBV6-1, the J call TRBJ1-1, with TRBD1 matching over 8 bases. The CDR3 has 14 amino acids. V lost 3 bases and J lost 1; bases outside the gene matches: 1. Germline CDR1 MNHNS, CDR2 SASEGT. The CDR3 DNA is TGTGCCAGCAGTGAGGGACAGGCGAACACTGAAGCTTTCTTT. Translated: CASSEGQANTEAFF.

The V gene is TRBV27, the J gene TRBJ1-1; 9 bases agree with TRBD1. Germline V gene sequence: CDR1 MNHEY, CDR2 SMNVEV (reference sequence). V lost 5 bases to trimming and J lost 8 bases; unmatched junction nucleotides: 3. The CDR3 runs 12 residues. In DNA form, the CDR3 reads TGTGCCAGCAGTAACAGGGGGCTGGAAGCTTTCTTT. This sequence encodes CASSNRGLEAFF.